The 20 T cell receptor beta chains below come from one sample, sequenced in a study of a mutant IDH1 vaccine in newly diagnosed glioma. These TCRs are of unknown antigen specificity. TCRdb keeps only in-frame clones here, not all; method: immunoSEQ multiplex PCR. The sample consists of some 87,000 clones, 75% to 90% of them appearing once. As to time point: week 47, end of study. Every single dose of the vaccine, 300 ug of mutant IDH1 20-mer peptide, came with topical imiquimod. Sequenced material: PBMCs, taken from a glioma patient whose treatment included an IDH1 peptide vaccine. All receptors derive from a man aged 35-49 years with glioma.

This chain connects TRBV19 to TRBJ1-4; 7 nucleotides line up with TRBD1. J gave up 8 bases and V 7 bases, and 10 bases lay outside the gene matches. The CDR3 is 14 amino acids. Germline CDR1 LNHDA, CDR2 SQIVND (reference sequence). CDR3 loop: CASTVPGGREKLFF. The CDR3 bases are TGTGCCAGTACCGTTCCAGGGGGACGGGAAAAACTGTTTTTT. Using reference TRBV19 and TRBJ1-4 for the parts outside the CDR3, the full variable domain is DGGITQSPKYLFRKEGQNVTLSCEQNLNHDAMYWYRQDPGQGLRLIYYSQIVNDFQKGDIAEGYSVSREKKESFPLTVTSAQKNPTAFYLCASTVPGGREKLFFGSGTQLSVL.

This chain joins TRBV30 and TRBJ1-6; tentatively, D is TRBD1 (6 bases). The CDR3 has 15 residues. V was clipped by 2 bases and J by 8 bases, with 16 bases between them. Germline CDR1 GTSNPN, CDR2 SVGIG (reference sequence). For the CDR3, the DNA is TGTGCCTGGAGTTCCCTCCAGGGGCATCATTCACCCCTCCACTTT. Residues: CAWSSLQGHHSPLHF.

This chain connects TRBV5-1 to TRBJ1-6; D is perhaps TRBD1 (6 bases). The V and J ends lost 4 bases and 7 bases respectively, with 15 bases between them. Looked up from germline, CDR1 is SGHRS and CDR2 is YFSETQ. CDR3 size: 15 residues. CDR3 sequence: CASSVNRERNSPLHF. CDR3 in DNA: TGCGCCAGCAGCGTAAACAGGGAAAGGAATTCACCCCTCCACTTT.

The genes are TRBV7-2 and TRBJ2-1; D possibly uses TRBD1 or TRBD2 (6 bases each). Deletions cut 1 base from V and 10 bases from J, with 14 bases between. Germline-derived CDR1 and CDR2 are SGHTA and FQGNSA. The length of the CDR3 is 14 residues. The CDR3 here is CASSLVGGFREQFF. CDR3 sequence (DNA): TGTGCCAGCAGCTTAGTCGGGGGCTTCCGCGAGCAGTTCTTC.

A few counts support this clone. The chain employs TRBV7-2 and TRBJ2-7; 7 positions agree with TRBD1. CDR3 length: 14 residues. Per germline, CDR1 SGHTA and CDR2 FQGNSA. Unmatched junction bases numbered 3, after V lost 2 bases and J lost 2 bases. Here the CDR3 DNA reads TGTGCCAGCAGCTTATCCGGACAGGCCTACGAGCAGTACTTC. Translated, it gives CASSLSGQAYEQYF.

The V call is TRBV7-2, the J call TRBJ1-2; TRBD1 matches 9 bases. The CDR3 runs to 15 residues. With 5 bases clipped from V and 4 bases from J, the junction kept 8 bases outside the gene matches. The germline V gene has CDR1 SGHTA and CDR2 FQGNSA. DNA of the CDR3: TGTGCCAGCAGCGAGGGACAGGGAGGCATCTATGGCTACACCTTC. Its protein product is CASSEGQGGIYGYTF.

J is TRBJ2-3 and V is TRBV6-4; TRBD2 matches at 7 bases. The CDR3 is 15 amino acids. CDR1 is MRHNA and CDR2 is SNTAGT in the germline V gene. V lost 0 bases to trimming and J lost 2 bases; unmatched junction nucleotides: 2. Here the CDR3 reads CASSDSAGDTDTQYF. CDR3 sequence (DNA): TGTGCCAGCAGTGACTCTGCGGGGGACACAGATACGCAGTATTTT.

This rearrangement joins TRBV11-2 to TRBJ1-2, with 8 bases fitting TRBD1. The CDR3 covers 14 residues. The ends lost 4 bases at V and 3 bases at J; junction bases unmatched: 4. Germline values: CDR1 SGHAT, CDR2 FQNNGV. The CDR3 here is CASSSGQGHYGYTF. The CDR3 DNA sequence: TGTGCCAGCAGCTCAGGACAGGGACACTATGGCTACACCTTC.

V gene TRBV10-1 combines with J gene TRBJ2-3; 11 bases match TRBD2. Germline-derived CDR1 and CDR2 are WNHNN and SYGVQD (reference sequence). This CDR3 is 16 amino acids long. V shed 4 bases and J 0 bases; nucleotides not matched to a gene: 3. The CDR3 region has the DNA TGCGCCAGCAGTGCCTTAGCGGGGGGGAGCACAGATACGCAGTATTTT. Translated, it gives CASSALAGGSTDTQYF.

The V and J genes are TRBV11-2 and TRBJ2-7; 8 positions agree with TRBD1. After removal of 5 bases from V and 6 bases from J, the junction contained 9 bases not matched to a gene. Germline V gene lookup returns CDR1 SGHAT and CDR2 FQNNGV. The CDR3 runs to 14 residues. The CDR3 coding sequence is TGTGCCAGCAGCCAAGGACAGGGTTATGCCGAGCAGTACTTC. It yields the protein CASSQGQGYAEQYF.

This clone showed up just a few times. This chain links TRBV25-1 with TRBJ1-3; D remains unclear. Trimming took off 4 bases at V and 4 bases at J, with 8 bases between the two ends. This CDR3 spans 13 amino acids. Germline V CDR1 and CDR2: MGHDK, SYGVNS. The CDR3 reads CASSVPAGNTIYF. CDR3 coding DNA: TGTGCCAGCAGTGTTCCAGCAGGAAACACCATATATTTT.

The rearrangement joins TRBV11-2 to TRBJ1-1, with TRBD1 as a possible D gene (5 bases). Per germline, CDR1 SGHAT and CDR2 FQNNGV. This CDR3 is 16 amino acids long. The V gene lost 1 base and the J gene lost 4 bases, with 16 bases spanning the gap. CDR3 DNA: TGTGCCAGCAGCTTAGGGGGGATAGGGCTGGGCACTGAAGCTTTCTTT. Protein sequence: CASSLGGIGLGTEAFF.

The chain is built from TRBV29-1 and TRBJ1-2; 9 bases align to TRBD1. The V gene's germline CDR1 is SQVTM and CDR2 ANQGSEA. J gave up 6 bases and V 6 bases, and 5 bases lay outside the gene matches. This CDR3 comprises 12 residues. The CDR3 spells CSVTGGEDGYTF. The CDR3 nucleotides are TGCAGCGTGACAGGGGGAGAGGATGGCTACACCTTC.

This clone was counted a few times. The chain employs TRBV7-8 and TRBJ2-2; 16 bases map to TRBD2. Looked up from germline, CDR1 is SGHVS and CDR2 is FQNEAQ. The trim removed 5 bases at V and 6 bases at J, leaving 3 bases unmatched. The CDR3 has 16 residues. The CDR3 loop is CASSPGLAGGPGELFF. Written as DNA, the CDR3 is TGTGCCAGCAGCCCGGGACTAGCGGGGGGGCCCGGGGAGCTGTTTTTT.

The rearrangement links TRBV7-8 to TRBJ2-7; 12 positions match TRBD2. The CDR3 is 16 residues long. Germline V gene sequence: CDR1 SGHVS, CDR2 FQNEAQ. The V segment lost 1 base and the J segment 6 bases; nucleotides outside the gene matches: 7. As DNA, the CDR3 is TGTGCCAGCAGCTTAGTGACTAGCGGGAGCCACGGCGAGCAGTACTTC. This gives the protein CASSLVTSGSHGEQYF.

The chain links TRBV30 to TRBJ2-7; 8 bases map to TRBD1. The trim removed 5 bases at V and 1 base at J, leaving 1 base unmatched. In germline, CDR1 is GTSNPN, CDR2 SVGIG (reference sequence). The CDR3 is 12 amino acids. CDR3 region: CAWGQGSYEQYF. The DNA for the CDR3 is TGTGCCTGGGGACAGGGTTCCTACGAGCAGTACTTC.

V gene TRBV30 combines with J gene TRBJ1-2; possible D gene TRBD1, 5 bases. Germline CDR1 reads GTSNPN; CDR2 reads SVGIG (reference sequence). Trimming removed 4 bases from V and 2 bases from J, with 14 bases in between. This CDR3 comprises 14 residues. In DNA form, the CDR3 reads TGTGCCTGGACCCCGGGGCCGGGGAACTATGGCTACACCTTC. Amino acids: CAWTPGPGNYGYTF.

The CDR3 region has the DNA TGCAGCGTTGACCACAGGGGGCGCGACTATGGCTACACCTTC. Protein product: CSVDHRGRDYGYTF. The chain carries TRBV29-1 and TRBJ1-2; TRBD1 agrees at 9 bases. The germline V gene encodes CDR1 SQVTM and CDR2 ANQGSEA. Trimming cost V 3 bases and J 3 bases; bases outside gene matches: 5. The CDR3 loop spans 14 amino acids.

This clone was seen a few times. The chain employs TRBV20-1 and TRBJ1-2; D not resolved. V was cut by 4 bases and J by 7 bases, with 10 bases left in between. This CDR3 has 11 amino acids. The germline gives CDR1 DFQATT, CDR2 SNEGSKA (reference sequence). CDR3 coding DNA: TGCAGTGCTATAGCCGGGGTTGGCTACACCTTC. The encoded protein is CSAIAGVGYTF.

V is TRBV7-2 and J is TRBJ2-5; D gene uncertain. Trimming removed 2 bases from V and 2 bases from J, with 9 bases in between. In germline, CDR1 is SGHTA, CDR2 FQGNSA. The CDR3 loop spans 14 amino acids. In DNA, the CDR3 is TGTGCCAGCAGCTTAAGTCATAGGCAAGAGACCCAGTACTTC. Protein sequence: CASSLSHRQETQYF.